The entry below gives a single T cell receptor beta chain sequence along with its context. Antigen unknown. This entry comes from a study of radiation and T cells in renal cell carcinoma. Study as a whole: Nephrectomy followed 15 Gy stereotactic body radiation by 4 weeks. Study findings and constraints: In blood, top tumor clones expanded by 2 weeks, shrinking by 4. No pretreatment tumor biopsies were available for baseline clonotypes.

The table came from immunoSEQ multiplex PCR; TCRdb's copy has only in-frame clones and leaves some out. The sample holds 90,000 to 100,000 clones, 65% to 90% seen once. As for time point: baseline pretreatment blood. Treatment indicated: 15 Gy SBRT to primary tumor, nephrectomy 4 weeks later. This renal cell carcinoma was of the clear cell type. The sample consisted of blood, taken from a patient whose treatment included radiotherapy and nephrectomy. This TCR was sampled from a man between 45 and 60 years old with renal cell carcinoma.

The CDR3 loop is CASGTALQETQYF. The DNA for the CDR3 is TGTGCCAGCGGGACCGCTTTACAAGAGACCCAGTACTTC. The rearrangement links TRBV28 to TRBJ2-5; D could derive from TRBD1 or TRBD2 (5 bases each). V was shortened by 8 bases and J by 2 bases, with 12 bases between the two germline ends. This CDR3 region has 13 residues. CDR1 MDHEN and CDR2 SYDVKM come from the germline V gene.